The 27 T cell receptor beta chains presented below share a single source sample, sequenced in a study of OX40 agonist ivuxolimab in advanced cancers. Sequenced by immunoSEQ multiplex PCR; TCRdb stores in-frame clones only, minus some. The sample yields tens of thousands of clones, 70% to 90% seen once. This material consisted of CD4+ or CD8+ T cells sorted from blood, taken in a trial of the OX40 agonist ivuxolimab. These TCRs come from an adult with an advanced solid tumor such as melanoma, head and neck, liver or kidney cancer.

The chain recombines TRBV7-8 with TRBJ2-5; the match to TRBD2 covers 8 bases. CDR1 and CDR2 from the germline V gene are SGHVS and FQNEAQ. After removal of 5 bases from V and 11 bases from J, the junction contained 13 bases not matched to a gene. CDR3 size: 14 residues. CDR3 in amino acids: CASSLTRTSNEQYF. The CDR3 DNA sequence: TGTGCCAGCAGCCTTACCCGGACTAGCAATGAGCAGTACTTC.

The chain uses TRBV9 and TRBJ1-3, with D unresolved. The V gene's germline CDR1 is SGDLS and CDR2 YYNGEE. V was cut by 0 bases and J by 1 base, with 8 bases left in between. The CDR3 contains 15 residues. The CDR3 DNA sequence: TGTGCCAGCAGCGTAGGTGGAGTTTCTGGAAACACCATATATTTT. Protein product: CASSVGGVSGNTIYF.

This chain uses TRBV5-1 with TRBJ2-7; no reliable D call. Germline lookup yields CDR1 SGHRS and CDR2 YFSETQ. The CDR3 is made up of 19 amino acids. V was clipped by 3 bases and J by 0 bases, with 25 bases between them. Here the CDR3 DNA reads TGCGCCAGCAGCTGGGTCTATGCTGAAGCCAACTCAGCCTCCTACGAGCAGTACTTC. Translating it yields CASSWVYAEANSASYEQYF. Looking up the rest from reference TRBV5-1 and TRBJ2-7 gives the full variable domain: KAGVTQTPRYLIKTRGQQVTLSCSPISGHRSVSWYQQTPGQGLQFLFEYFSETQRNKGNFPGRFSGRQFSNSRSEMNVSTLELGDSALYLCASSWVYAEANSASYEQYFGPGTRLTVT.

The chain recombines TRBV5-6 with TRBJ1-1; 8 nucleotides align to TRBD1. With 2 bases clipped from V and 11 bases from J, the junction kept 2 bases outside the gene matches. The V gene's germline CDR1 is SGHDT and CDR2 YYEEEE. CDR3 length: 11 amino acids. The CDR3 DNA reads as TGTGCCAGCAGCTTCAGGGGGCGGGCTTTCTTT. It specifies CASSFRGRAFF.

The rearrangement uses TRBV6-1 and TRBJ1-1, with TRBD1 matching 8 bases. Germline trimming cut 5 bases from V and 5 bases from J; bases unmatched to any gene: 7. This CDR3 has 14 residues. Looked up from germline, CDR1 is MNHNS and CDR2 is SASEGT. CDR3 in amino acids: CASSSRGPETEAFF. The CDR3 DNA sequence: TGTGCCAGCAGTTCCAGGGGGCCGGAGACTGAAGCTTTCTTT.

This rearrangement joins TRBV14 to TRBJ2-1, with D possibly being TRBD2 (5 bases). The CDR3 covers 15 residues. Germline CDR1 reads SGHDN; CDR2 reads FVKESK. The V gene lost 4 bases and the J gene lost 2 bases, with 12 bases spanning the gap. In DNA, the CDR3 is TGTGCCAGCAGCCCAATCACCGGGGCCTACAATGAGCAGTTCTTC. This translates into CASSPITGAYNEQFF.

The chain couples TRBV30 to TRBJ2-3; D not resolved. The ends were cut back, 4 bases at V and 6 bases at J, with 14 bases in the middle. The CDR3 has 13 residues. The V gene's germline CDR1 is GTSNPN and CDR2 SVGIG (reference sequence). The CDR3 is CAWTRKVRDTQYF. DNA for the CDR3: TGTGCCTGGACACGAAAAGTCAGGGATACGCAGTATTTT.

The chain has TRBV29-1 and TRBJ1-4; TRBD1 agrees at 7 bases. The J segment lost 6 bases and the V segment lost 6 bases, leaving 10 bases of the junction unmatched. The CDR3 is made up of 14 amino acids. The germline gives CDR1 SQVTM, CDR2 ANQGSEA. The CDR3 loop reads CSVGHTTGHEKLFF. DNA for the CDR3: TGCAGCGTCGGCCACACGACAGGGCATGAAAAACTGTTTTTT.

The gene calls are TRBV10-3 and TRBJ2-5; TRBD1 aligns across 8 bases. Germline loops: CDR1 ENHRY, CDR2 SYGVKD. Trimming took 4 bases from V and 2 from J; bases not matched to a gene: 3. The CDR3 has 14 residues. The CDR3 loop is CAISAGTGQETQYF. Written as DNA, the CDR3 is TGTGCCATCAGTGCGGGGACAGGTCAAGAGACCCAGTACTTC.

The chain carries TRBV19 and TRBJ2-2; 7 bases are a match to TRBD2. With 8 bases clipped from V and 4 bases from J, the junction kept 7 bases outside the gene matches. The CDR3 has 14 residues. Germline CDR1 reads LNHDA; CDR2 reads SQIVND (reference sequence). The CDR3 loop is CASRGGVVTGELFF. CDR3 in DNA: TGTGCCAGTCGGGGAGGGGTAGTCACCGGGGAGCTGTTTTTT.

The chain combines TRBV6-5 with TRBJ1-6; no definite D call. Germline loops: CDR1 MNHEY, CDR2 SVGAGI. The CDR3 totals 14 residues. V lost 2 bases and J lost 11, with 13 bases in between. The CDR3 DNA follows: TGTGCCAGCAGTTACCGGGCCCCTGGGGCACCCCTCCACTTT. Protein sequence: CASSYRAPGAPLHF.

V is TRBV5-1 and J is TRBJ2-2, with D tentatively TRBD2 (6 bases). Trimming left V 1 base short and J 6 bases short, with 13 bases between. CDR1 is SGHRS, CDR2 YFSETQ, per germline. The CDR3 totals 15 residues. The CDR3 bases are TGCGCCAGCAGCTTGTTGAGCGGGTTTTCCGGGGAGCTGTTTTTT. This gives the protein CASSLLSGFSGELFF.

The J gene is TRBJ1-5, the V gene TRBV10-3, with a possible D match to TRBD1 (5 bases). V was pared by 10 bases and J by 9 bases, with 13 bases between. The germline V gene has CDR1 ENHRY and CDR2 SYGVKD. The length of the CDR3 is 11 residues. CDR3 nucleotides: TGTGCCACCTGGGCGGGGGGGCCCCAGCATTTT. Protein: CATWAGGPQHF.

The chain recombines TRBV7-2 with TRBJ2-7, with D possibly being TRBD1 or TRBD2 (5 bases each). The V end was cut by 2 bases, the J end by 3 bases, with 23 bases between. This CDR3 is built from 18 residues. Germline V lookup: CDR1 SGHTA, CDR2 FQGNSA. The DNA for the CDR3 is TGTGCCAGCAGCTTAACCGGGACCGCTCATCCTTTGGGCTACGAGCAGTACTTC. This codes for CASSLTGTAHPLGYEQYF.

CDR3 bases: TGTGCCAGCAGCTTTACTAGCGAAGATACGCAGTATTTT. This gives the protein CASSFTSEDTQYF. This chain connects TRBV5-4 to TRBJ2-3; 7 nucleotides match TRBD2. This CDR3 region has 13 residues. Trimming at V came to 2 bases and at J to 5 bases, leaving 2 bases not matched to a gene. Germline V CDR1 and CDR2: SGHNT, YYREEE (reference sequence). The complete variable domain, with remaining parts taken from reference TRBV5-4 and TRBJ2-3, reads ETGVTQSPTHLIKTRGQQVTLRCSSQSGHNTVSWYQQALGQGPQFIFQYYREEENGRGNFPPRFSGLQFPNYSSELNVNALELDDSALYLCASSFTSEDTQYFGPGTRLTVL.

In DNA form, the CDR3 reads TGTGCCAGCAGCCAAGACCGCGTCGCCCAAGAGACCCAGTACTTC. Its translation: CASSQDRVAQETQYF. This sequence joins TRBV14 and TRBJ2-5; no definite D call. Germline CDR1 is SGHDN and CDR2 is FVKESK. V lost 0 bases and J lost 1, with 9 bases in between. This CDR3 comprises 15 residues.

The chain couples TRBV28 to TRBJ2-2, with 8 bases lining up with TRBD1. Germline assignment: CDR1 MDHEN and CDR2 SYDVKM. Trimming at V came to 6 bases and at J to 3 bases, leaving 9 bases not matched to a gene. The CDR3 length is 16 residues. Written as DNA, the CDR3 is TGTGCCAGCAGCGAAGTGGGGACAGGAGACACCGGGGAGCTGTTTTTT. This sequence encodes CASSEVGTGDTGELFF.

This clone was seen only a few times. The rearrangement joins TRBV18 to TRBJ2-1, with 7 positions matching TRBD2. Germline CDR1 and CDR2: KGHSH and LQKENI. The CDR3 contains 17 residues. The J segment lost 4 bases and the V segment lost 6 bases, leaving 15 bases of the junction unmatched. CDR3 coding DNA: TGTGCCAGCTCCCCCCCCCAGGGCGGGAGCCGTTACAATGAGCAGTTCTTC. It is translated as CASSPPQGGSRYNEQFF.

This sequence joins TRBV7-9 and TRBJ2-1, with D perhaps being TRBD1 or TRBD2 (5 bases each). The germline V and J ends were trimmed by 3 bases and 3 bases, with 9 bases remaining between them. CDR1 and CDR2 (germline): SEHNR, FQNEAQ (reference sequence). The CDR3 is made up of 14 amino acids. CDR3 DNA sequence: TGTGCCAGCAGCTTTGGGGGAGACTACAATGAGCAGTTCTTC. Amino acids: CASSFGGDYNEQFF.

This clone was detected only once. The genes are TRBV11-2 and TRBJ2-7, with TRBD2 identical over 9 bases. The length of the CDR3 is 15 residues. The J segment lost 0 bases and the V segment lost 5 bases, leaving 5 bases of the junction unmatched. Germline V gene lookup returns CDR1 SGHAT and CDR2 FQNNGV. In DNA form, the CDR3 reads TGTGCCAGCAGCCCAAGACTAGCGGACTCCTACGAGCAGTACTTC. As protein: CASSPRLADSYEQYF.

The chain uses TRBV19 and TRBJ2-2; D is perhaps TRBD2 (5 bases). In germline, CDR1 is LNHDA, CDR2 SQIVND (reference sequence). The CDR3 has 15 amino acids. Trimming removed 1 base at V and 2 bases at J, with 8 bases between. CDR3 nucleotides: TGTGCCAGTAGTATAGGAGGGTTAAACACCGGGGAGCTGTTTTTT. Translated: CASSIGGLNTGELFF.

The chain recombines TRBV9 with TRBJ2-5; D is possibly TRBD1 (7 bases). Germline V CDR1 and CDR2: SGDLS, YYNGEE. Trimming stripped 3 bases from V and 6 bases from J, with 21 bases between. CDR3 length equals 16 residues. The CDR3 DNA is TGTGCCAGCAGCGGGAGGGAATCGGGGACAGTACAGACCCAGTACTTC. Residues: CASSGRESGTVQTQYF. Variable domain in full (rest from reference TRBV9 and TRBJ2-5): DSGVTQTPKHLITATGQRVTLRCSPRSGDLSVYWYQQSLDQGLQFLIQYYNGEERAKGNILERFSAQQFPDLHSELNLSSLELGDSALYFCASSGRESGTVQTQYFGPGTRLLVL.

The gene calls are TRBV7-9 and TRBJ2-5, with D perhaps matching TRBD1 (5 bases). The V end was cut by 1 base, the J end by 3 bases, with 9 bases between. CDR1 SEHNR and CDR2 FQNEAQ come from the germline V gene (reference sequence). This CDR3 has 14 amino acids. The CDR3 nucleotides read TGTGCCAGCAGCTTAGTCCCCAGGGAAGAGACCCAGTACTTC. It codes for CASSLVPREETQYF.

The chain links TRBV4-1 to TRBJ2-4, with 10 bases identical to TRBD2. CDR1 MGHRA and CDR2 YSYEKL come from the germline V gene. V dropped 4 bases and J dropped 3; count of bases not matched to a gene: 15. CDR3 length: 19 amino acids. CDR3 nucleotides: TGCGCCAGCAGCCCAGGACTAGCGGTTCTACGCAGTGGCAAAAACATTCAGTACTTC. This translates into CASSPGLAVLRSGKNIQYF.

The gene calls are TRBV28 and TRBJ1-2, with a weak D call TRBD1 (5 bases). In germline, CDR1 is MDHEN, CDR2 SYDVKM. V was clipped by 3 bases and J by 8 bases, with 13 bases between them. The length of the CDR3 is 13 residues. CDR3 nucleotides: TGTGCCAGCAGTTTCGAGGGGCGACGGGGCTACACCTTC. It codes for CASSFEGRRGYTF.

The V and J genes are TRBV29-1 and TRBJ2-3; TRBD2 matches at 13 bases. The junction had 6 bases not matched to a gene; V was cut back by 7 bases and J by 5 bases. The CDR3 loop spans 14 amino acids. The germline gives CDR1 SQVTM, CDR2 ANQGSEA. The CDR3 DNA is TGCAGCGGCGGGACTAGCGGGGTGCGAGATACGCAGTATTTT. Protein product: CSGGTSGVRDTQYF.

V is TRBV6-6 and J is TRBJ2-1; D is unresolved. V lost 10 bases, J lost 4 bases, and 14 bases lay in between. Germline V gene lookup returns CDR1 MNHNY and CDR2 SVGAGI (reference sequence). The CDR3 is made up of 13 amino acids. The CDR3 DNA reads as TGTGCCACCAAGGACGGAGATTACAATGAGCAGTTCTTC. It is translated as CATKDGDYNEQFF.